One sample yielded the 5 T cell receptor beta chains listed below, sequenced in a study of beta chain features in type 1 diabetes. Expressed TCRB transcripts were sequenced after all isolated RNA was converted to cDNA. TCRdb keeps only in-frame clones here, not all; method: immunoSEQ multiplex PCR. The table has some 330,000 clones, roughly an eighth seen once. These receptors are not linked to any known antigen. Overall study results and limits: Type 1 diabetes patients had moderately but significantly shorter TCRB CDR3s in all four CD4+ subsets.

The sample was naive CD4+ T cells from blood. These receptors all stem from a woman between 18 and 29 years old with type 1 diabetes.

The rearrangement joins TRBV5-1 to TRBJ2-7; D is possibly TRBD2 (5 bases). V shed 6 bases and J shed 2 bases, with 15 bases lying between them. Germline CDR1 SGHRS, CDR2 YFSETQ. The CDR3 consists of 14 residues. CDR3 bases: TGCGCCAGCAAGGACGGGGTGCCAGCCTACGAGCAGTACTTC. This encodes CASKDGVPAYEQYF.

This clone occurred a few times. J is TRBJ2-5 and V is TRBV20-1, with D possibly being TRBD2 (6 bases). The germline gives CDR1 DFQATT, CDR2 SNEGSKA (reference sequence). The CDR3 runs to 11 residues. Trimming took 6 bases from V and 4 from J, leaving 9 bases between them. CDR3 nucleotide sequence: TGCAGTGCCGGGACTGGAGAGACCCAGTACTTC. Amino acids: CSAGTGETQYF.

This clone was detected a few times. This chain uses TRBV30 with TRBJ1-4; D possibly corresponds to TRBD1 (6 bases). The CDR3 covers 18 residues. V gave up 0 bases and J gave up 0 bases, with 17 bases separating them. Germline CDR1 reads GTSNPN; CDR2 reads SVGIG (reference sequence). The CDR3 sequence: CAWSVMRRTASTNEKLFF. CDR3 nucleotide sequence: TGTGCCTGGAGTGTAATGCGGAGGACAGCATCAACTAATGAAAAACTGTTTTTT.

The chain carries TRBV30 and TRBJ1-5, with D possibly being TRBD1 (6 bases). Germline V lookup: CDR1 GTSNPN, CDR2 SVGIG (reference sequence). Trimming shortened V by 2 bases and J by 2 bases, and 10 bases separated the two germline ends. This CDR3 comprises 14 residues. CDR3 coding DNA: TGTGCCTGGAGTAGGGGACACCGCAATCAGCCCCAGCATTTT. Its protein is CAWSRGHRNQPQHF.

The chain couples TRBV2 to TRBJ2-7, with TRBD2 matching over 8 bases. Germline-derived CDR1 and CDR2 are SNHLY and FYNNEI. The trim removed 7 bases at V and 1 base at J, leaving 6 bases unmatched. The CDR3 contains 14 residues. The chain's CDR3 is CASISREGSYEQYF. CDR3 bases: TGTGCCAGCATTTCACGGGAGGGTTCCTACGAGCAGTACTTC.